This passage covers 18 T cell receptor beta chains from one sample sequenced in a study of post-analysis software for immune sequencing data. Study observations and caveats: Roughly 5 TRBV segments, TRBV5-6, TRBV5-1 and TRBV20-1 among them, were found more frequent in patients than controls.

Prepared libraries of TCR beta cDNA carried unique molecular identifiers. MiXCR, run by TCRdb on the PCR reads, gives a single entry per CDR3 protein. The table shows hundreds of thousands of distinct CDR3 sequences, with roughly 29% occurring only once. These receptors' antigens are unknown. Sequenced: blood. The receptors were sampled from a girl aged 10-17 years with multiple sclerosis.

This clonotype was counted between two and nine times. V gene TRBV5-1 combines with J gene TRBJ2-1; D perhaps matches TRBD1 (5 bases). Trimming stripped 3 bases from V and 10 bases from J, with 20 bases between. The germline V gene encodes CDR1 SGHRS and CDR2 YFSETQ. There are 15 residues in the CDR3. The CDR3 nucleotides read TGCGCCAGCAGCTCCACAGGACACAACGAGTTGGAGCAGTTCTTC. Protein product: CASSSTGHNELEQFF.

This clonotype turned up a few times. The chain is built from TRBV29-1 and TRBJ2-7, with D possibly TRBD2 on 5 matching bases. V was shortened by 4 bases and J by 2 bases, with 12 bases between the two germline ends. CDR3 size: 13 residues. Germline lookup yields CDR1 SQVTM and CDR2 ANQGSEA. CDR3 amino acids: CSVGGGLTYEQYF. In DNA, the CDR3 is TGCAGCGTTGGTGGCGGGCTTACCTACGAGCAGTACTTC.

CDR3 sequence reads: CASSLGDARANTGELFF. The CDR3 DNA reads as TGCGCCAGCAGCTTGGGGGATGCCAGGGCTAACACCGGGGAGCTGTTTTTT. The V and J genes are TRBV5-1 and TRBJ2-2; weak D call: TRBD1 (5 bases). V dropped 0 bases and J dropped 2 bases, with 14 bases sitting between them. The CDR3 runs 17 residues. Germline V gene data show CDR1 as SGHRS and CDR2 as YFSETQ.

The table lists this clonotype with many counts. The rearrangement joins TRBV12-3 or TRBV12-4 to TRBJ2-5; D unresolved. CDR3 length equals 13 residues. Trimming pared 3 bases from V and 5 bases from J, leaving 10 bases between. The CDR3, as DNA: TGTGCCAGCAGTTTGGTTTTGCTGGAGACCCAGTACTTC. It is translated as CASSLVLLETQYF.

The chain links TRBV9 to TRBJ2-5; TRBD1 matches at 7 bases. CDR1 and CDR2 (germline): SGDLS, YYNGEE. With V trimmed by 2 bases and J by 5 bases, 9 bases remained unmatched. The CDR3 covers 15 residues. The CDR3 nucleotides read TGTGCCAGCAGCGTCGTCGGGGACAGCGGCGAGACCCAGTACTTC. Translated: CASSVVGDSGETQYF.

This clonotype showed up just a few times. Here the CDR3 reads CASSPIRGQPGEAFF. The CDR3 DNA reads as TGTGCCAGCAGCCCCATCCGGGGACAGCCAGGAGAAGCTTTCTTT. The V call is TRBV12-3 or TRBV12-4, the J call TRBJ1-1; 7 nucleotides align to TRBD1. Trimming at V came to 6 bases and at J to 8 bases, leaving 15 bases not matched to a gene. The CDR3 is 15 amino acids.

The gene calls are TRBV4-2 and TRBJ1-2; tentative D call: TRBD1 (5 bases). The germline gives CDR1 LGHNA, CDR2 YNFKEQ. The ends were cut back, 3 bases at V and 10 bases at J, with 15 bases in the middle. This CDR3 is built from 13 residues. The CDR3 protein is CASSQLGPSDYTF. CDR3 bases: TGTGCCAGCAGCCAGTTGGGGCCTTCGGACTACACCTTC.

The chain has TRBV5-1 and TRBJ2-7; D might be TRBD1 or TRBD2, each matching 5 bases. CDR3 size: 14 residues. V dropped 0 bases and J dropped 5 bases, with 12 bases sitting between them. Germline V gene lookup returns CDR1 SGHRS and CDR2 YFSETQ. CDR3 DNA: TGCGCCAGCAGCTTGGAATGGGGGAAGGACGAGCAGTACTTC. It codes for CASSLEWGKDEQYF. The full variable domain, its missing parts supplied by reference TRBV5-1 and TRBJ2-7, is KAGVTQTPRYLIKTRGQQVTLSCSPISGHRSVSWYQQTPGQGLQFLFEYFSETQRNKGNFPGRFSGRQFSNSRSEMNVSTLELGDSALYLCASSLEWGKDEQYFGPGTRLTVT.

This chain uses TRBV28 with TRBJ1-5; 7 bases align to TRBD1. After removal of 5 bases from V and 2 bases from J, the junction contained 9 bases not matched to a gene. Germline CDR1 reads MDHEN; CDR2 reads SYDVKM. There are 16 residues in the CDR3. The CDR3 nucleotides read TGTGCCAGCAGTCTCCACAGGGGTGATGGCAATCAGCCCCAGCATTTT. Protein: CASSLHRGDGNQPQHF.

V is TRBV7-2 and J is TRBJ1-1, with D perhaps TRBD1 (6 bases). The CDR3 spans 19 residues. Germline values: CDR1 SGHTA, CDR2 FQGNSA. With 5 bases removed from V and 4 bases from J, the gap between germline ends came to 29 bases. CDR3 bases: TGTGCCAGCAGCCGAATATACGATAAAAAAACAGGGACGGGCACTGAAGCTTTCTTT. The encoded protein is CASSRIYDKKTGTGTEAFF.

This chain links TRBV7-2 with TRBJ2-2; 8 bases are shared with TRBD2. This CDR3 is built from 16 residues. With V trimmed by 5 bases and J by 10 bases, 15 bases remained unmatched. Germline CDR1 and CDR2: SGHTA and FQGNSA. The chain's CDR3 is CASSPGLAGAREELFF. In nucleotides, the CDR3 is TGTGCCAGCAGCCCCGGGCTAGCGGGTGCTCGTGAGGAGCTGTTTTTT.

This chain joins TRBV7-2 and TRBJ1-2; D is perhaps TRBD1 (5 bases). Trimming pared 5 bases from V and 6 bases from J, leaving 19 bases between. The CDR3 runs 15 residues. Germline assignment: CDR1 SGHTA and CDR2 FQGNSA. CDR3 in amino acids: CASSPRDGRSDGYTF. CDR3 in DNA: TGTGCCAGCAGCCCCCGGGACGGCAGGTCTGATGGCTACACCTTC.

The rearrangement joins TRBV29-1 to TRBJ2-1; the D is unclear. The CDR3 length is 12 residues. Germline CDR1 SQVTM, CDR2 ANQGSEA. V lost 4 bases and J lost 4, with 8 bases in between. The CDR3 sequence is CSVGRSYNEQFF. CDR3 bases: TGCAGCGTTGGGCGGTCATACAATGAGCAGTTCTTC.

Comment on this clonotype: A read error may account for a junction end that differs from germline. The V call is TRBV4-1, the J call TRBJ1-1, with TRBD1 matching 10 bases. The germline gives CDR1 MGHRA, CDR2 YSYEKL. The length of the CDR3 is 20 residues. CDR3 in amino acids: CASSQGQWVPDRGRSTEAFF. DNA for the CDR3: TGTGCCAGCAGCCAAGGTCAATGGGTCCCTGACAGGGGGCGTAGTACTGAAGCTTTCTTT.

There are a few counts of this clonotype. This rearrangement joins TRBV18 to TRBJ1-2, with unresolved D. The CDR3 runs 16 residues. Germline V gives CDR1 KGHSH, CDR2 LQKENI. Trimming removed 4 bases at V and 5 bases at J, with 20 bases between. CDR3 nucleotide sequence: TGTGCCAGCTCACTAAAGAACGGGGTTGAGACTTATGGCTACACCTTC. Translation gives CASSLKNGVETYGYTF.

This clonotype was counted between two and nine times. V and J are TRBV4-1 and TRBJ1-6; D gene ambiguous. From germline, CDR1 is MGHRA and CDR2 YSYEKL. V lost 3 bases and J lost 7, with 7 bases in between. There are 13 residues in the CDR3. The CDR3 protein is CASSHDGNSPLHF. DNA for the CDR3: TGCGCCAGCAGCCACGATGGGAATTCACCCCTCCACTTT.

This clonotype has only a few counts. The CDR3 bases are TGCGCCAGCAGCCAATTCGGGACAGGAGGGTACACTGAAGCTTTCTTT. It encodes CASSQFGTGGYTEAFF. The chain couples TRBV4-3 to TRBJ1-1; TRBD1 matches 8 bases. Germline CDR1 is LGHNA and CDR2 is YSLEER. V lost 2 bases and J lost 3; bases outside the gene matches: 8. This CDR3 has 16 residues.

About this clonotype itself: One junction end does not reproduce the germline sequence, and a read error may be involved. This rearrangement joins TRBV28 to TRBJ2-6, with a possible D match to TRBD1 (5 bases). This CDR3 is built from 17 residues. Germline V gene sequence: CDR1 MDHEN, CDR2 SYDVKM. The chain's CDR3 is CASSPRVRVPGANVPTF. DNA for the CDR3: TGTGCCAGCAGTCCCCGGGTCAGGGTGCCTGGGGCCAACGTCCCGACTTTC.